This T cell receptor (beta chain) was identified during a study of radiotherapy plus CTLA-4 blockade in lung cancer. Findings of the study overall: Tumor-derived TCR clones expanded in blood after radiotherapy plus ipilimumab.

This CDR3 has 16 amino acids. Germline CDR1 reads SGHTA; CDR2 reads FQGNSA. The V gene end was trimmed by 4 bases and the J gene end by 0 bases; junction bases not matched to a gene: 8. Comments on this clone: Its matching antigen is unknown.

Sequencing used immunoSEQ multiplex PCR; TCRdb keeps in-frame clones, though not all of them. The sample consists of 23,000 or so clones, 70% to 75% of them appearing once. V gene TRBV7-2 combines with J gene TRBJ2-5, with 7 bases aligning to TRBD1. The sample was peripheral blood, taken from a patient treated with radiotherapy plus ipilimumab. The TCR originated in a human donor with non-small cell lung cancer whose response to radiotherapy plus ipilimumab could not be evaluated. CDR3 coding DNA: TGTGCCAGCAGCTCATGGACAGGCCCGTACCAAGAGACCCAGTACTTC. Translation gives CASSSWTGPYQETQYF.